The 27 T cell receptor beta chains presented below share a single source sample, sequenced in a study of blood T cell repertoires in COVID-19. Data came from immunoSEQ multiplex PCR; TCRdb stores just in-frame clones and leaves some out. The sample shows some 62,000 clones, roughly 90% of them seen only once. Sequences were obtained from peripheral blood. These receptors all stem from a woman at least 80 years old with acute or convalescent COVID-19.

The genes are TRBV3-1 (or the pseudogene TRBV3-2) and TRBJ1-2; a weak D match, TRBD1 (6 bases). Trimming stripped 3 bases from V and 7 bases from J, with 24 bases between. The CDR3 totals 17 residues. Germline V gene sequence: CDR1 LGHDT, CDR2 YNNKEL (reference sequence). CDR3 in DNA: TGTGCCAGCAGCCACCAAACAAACAGGGTCGGGTGGGGTGGCTACACCTTC. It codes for CASSHQTNRVGWGGYTF.

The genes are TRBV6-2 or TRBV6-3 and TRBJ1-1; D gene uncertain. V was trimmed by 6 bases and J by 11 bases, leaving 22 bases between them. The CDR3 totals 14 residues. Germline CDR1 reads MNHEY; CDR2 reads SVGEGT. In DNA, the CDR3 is TGTGCCAGCAGCAAGACCGGAGGGTTTGCGTATGCTTTCTTT. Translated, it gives CASSKTGGFAYAFF.

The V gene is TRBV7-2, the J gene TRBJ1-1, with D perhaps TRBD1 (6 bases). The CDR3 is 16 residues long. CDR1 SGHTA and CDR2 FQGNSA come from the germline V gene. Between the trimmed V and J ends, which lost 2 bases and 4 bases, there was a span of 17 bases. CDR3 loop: CASSLTGTNPRTEAFF. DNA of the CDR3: TGTGCCAGCAGCTTAACGGGGACAAATCCCCGCACTGAAGCTTTCTTT.

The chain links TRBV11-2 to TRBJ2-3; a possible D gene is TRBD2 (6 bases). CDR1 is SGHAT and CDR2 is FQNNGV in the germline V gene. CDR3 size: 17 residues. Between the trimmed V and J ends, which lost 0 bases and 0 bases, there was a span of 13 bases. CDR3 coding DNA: TGTGCCAGCAGCTTAGACTCCGAGGGACTTAGCACAGATACGCAGTATTTT. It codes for CASSLDSEGLSTDTQYF.

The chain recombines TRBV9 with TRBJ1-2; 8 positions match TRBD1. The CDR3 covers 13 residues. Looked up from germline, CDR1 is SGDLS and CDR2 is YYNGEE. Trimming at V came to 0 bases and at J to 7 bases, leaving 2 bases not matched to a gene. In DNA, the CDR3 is TGTGCCAGCAGCGTAGCCAGGGGGCTTGGCTACACCTTC. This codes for CASSVARGLGYTF.

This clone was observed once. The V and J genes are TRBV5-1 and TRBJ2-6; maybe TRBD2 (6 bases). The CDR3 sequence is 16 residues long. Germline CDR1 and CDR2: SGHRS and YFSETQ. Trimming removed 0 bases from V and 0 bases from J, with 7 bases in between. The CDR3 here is CASSLVGGSGANVLTF. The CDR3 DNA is TGCGCCAGCAGCTTGGTGGGGGGCTCTGGGGCCAACGTCCTGACTTTC.

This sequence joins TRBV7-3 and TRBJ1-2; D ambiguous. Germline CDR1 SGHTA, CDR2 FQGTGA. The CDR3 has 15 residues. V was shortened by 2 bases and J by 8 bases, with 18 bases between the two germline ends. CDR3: CASSLRAAGVDGYTF. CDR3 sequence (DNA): TGTGCCAGCAGCTTACGGGCGGCCGGGGTCGACGGCTACACCTTC.

The CDR3, as DNA: TGTGCCAGCAGTCCGCGGGACAGGGGGACGTCTGGGGCCAACGTCCTGACTTTC. This gives the protein CASSPRDRGTSGANVLTF. This chain joins TRBV2 and TRBJ2-6, with 11 bases lining up with TRBD1. In germline, CDR1 is SNHLY, CDR2 FYNNEI. This CDR3 has 18 amino acids. J was trimmed by 1 base and V by 5 bases; bases with no gene match: 7.

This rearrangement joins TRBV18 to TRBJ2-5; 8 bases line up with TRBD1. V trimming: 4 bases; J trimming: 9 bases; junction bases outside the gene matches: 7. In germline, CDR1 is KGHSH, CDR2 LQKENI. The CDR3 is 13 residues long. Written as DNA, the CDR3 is TGTGCCAGCTCACAGGGACAGGCCGTGGCCCAGTACTTC. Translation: CASSQGQAVAQYF.

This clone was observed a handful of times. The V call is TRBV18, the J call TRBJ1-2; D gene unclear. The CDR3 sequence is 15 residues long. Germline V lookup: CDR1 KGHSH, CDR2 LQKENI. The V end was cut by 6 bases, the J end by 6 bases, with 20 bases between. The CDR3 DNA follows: TGTGCCAGCTCGCTCAGTGAGCACCTTGGAGATGGCTACACCTTC. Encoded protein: CASSLSEHLGDGYTF. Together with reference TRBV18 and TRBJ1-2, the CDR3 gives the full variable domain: NAGVMQNPRHLVRRRGQEARLRCSPMKGHSHVYWYRQLPEEGLKFMVYLQKENIIDESGMPKERFSAEFPKEGPSILRIQQVVRGDSAAYFCASSLSEHLGDGYTFGSGTRLTVV.

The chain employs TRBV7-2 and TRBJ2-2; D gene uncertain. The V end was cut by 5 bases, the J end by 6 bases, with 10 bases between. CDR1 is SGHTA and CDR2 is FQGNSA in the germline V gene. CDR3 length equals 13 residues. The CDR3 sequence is CASSPGLAGELFF. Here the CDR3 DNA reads TGTGCCAGCAGCCCCGGTTTGGCCGGGGAGCTGTTTTTT. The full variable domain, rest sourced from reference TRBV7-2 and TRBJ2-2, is GAGVSQSPSNKVTEKGKDVELRCDPISGHTALYWYRQSLGQGLEFLIYFQGNSAPDKSGLPSDRFSAERTGGSVSTLTIQRTQQEDSAVYLCASSPGLAGELFFGEGSRLTVL.

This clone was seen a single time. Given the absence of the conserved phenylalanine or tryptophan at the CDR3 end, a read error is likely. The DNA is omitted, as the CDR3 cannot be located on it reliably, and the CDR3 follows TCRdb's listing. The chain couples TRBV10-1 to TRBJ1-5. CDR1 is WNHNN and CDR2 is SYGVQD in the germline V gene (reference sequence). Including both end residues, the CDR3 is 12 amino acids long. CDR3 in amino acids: CASRPFFWCLIS.

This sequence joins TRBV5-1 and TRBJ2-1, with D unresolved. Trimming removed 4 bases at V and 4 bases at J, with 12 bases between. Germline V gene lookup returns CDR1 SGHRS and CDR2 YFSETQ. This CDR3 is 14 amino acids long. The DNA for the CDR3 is TGCGCCAGCAGCGTACAGCCCTTTTACAATGAGCAGTTCTTC. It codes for CASSVQPFYNEQFF.

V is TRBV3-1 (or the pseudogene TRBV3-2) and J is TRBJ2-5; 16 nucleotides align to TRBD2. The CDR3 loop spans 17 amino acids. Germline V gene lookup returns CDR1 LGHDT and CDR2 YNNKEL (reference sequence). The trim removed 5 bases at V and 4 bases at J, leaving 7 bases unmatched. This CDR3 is CASSKGTSGGVAETQYF. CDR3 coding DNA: TGTGCCAGCAGCAAAGGGACTAGCGGGGGGGTGGCAGAGACCCAGTACTTC.

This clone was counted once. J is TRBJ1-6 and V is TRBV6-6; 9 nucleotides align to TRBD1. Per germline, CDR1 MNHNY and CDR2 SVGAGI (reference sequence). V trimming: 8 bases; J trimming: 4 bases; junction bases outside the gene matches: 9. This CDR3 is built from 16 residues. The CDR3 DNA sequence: TGTGCCAGCGGACAGGGGTCCCAATTTTATAATTCACCCCTCCACTTT. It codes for CASGQGSQFYNSPLHF.

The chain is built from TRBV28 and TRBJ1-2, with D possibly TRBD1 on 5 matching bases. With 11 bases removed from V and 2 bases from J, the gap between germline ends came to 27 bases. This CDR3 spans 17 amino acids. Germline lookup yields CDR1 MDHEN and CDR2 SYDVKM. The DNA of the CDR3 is TGTGCCGCCTGGGGGAGGATTTTAGAGGTGGGAAACTATGGCTACACCTTC. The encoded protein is CAAWGRILEVGNYGYTF.

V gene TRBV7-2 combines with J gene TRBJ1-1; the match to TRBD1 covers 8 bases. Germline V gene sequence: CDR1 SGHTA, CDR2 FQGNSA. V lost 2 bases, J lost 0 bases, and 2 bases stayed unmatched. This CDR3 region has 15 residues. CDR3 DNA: TGTGCCAGCAGCTTAAGACAGGGGATGAACACTGAAGCTTTCTTT. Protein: CASSLRQGMNTEAFF.

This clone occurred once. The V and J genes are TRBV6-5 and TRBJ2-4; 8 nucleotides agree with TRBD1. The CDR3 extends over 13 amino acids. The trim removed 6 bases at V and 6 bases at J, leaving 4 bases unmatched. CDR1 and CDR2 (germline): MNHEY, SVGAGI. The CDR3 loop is CASSQQGGNIQYF. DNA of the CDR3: TGTGCCAGCAGCCAACAGGGGGGAAACATTCAGTACTTC.

The CDR3 here is CSVGGGASSTDTQYF. CDR3 nucleotide sequence: TGCAGCGTTGGCGGGGGGGCCTCTAGCACAGATACGCAGTATTTT. The chain is built from TRBV29-1 and TRBJ2-3, with 9 positions matching TRBD2. Trimming took 4 bases from V and 0 from J; bases not matched to a gene: 5. This CDR3 has 15 residues. Per germline, CDR1 SQVTM and CDR2 ANQGSEA.

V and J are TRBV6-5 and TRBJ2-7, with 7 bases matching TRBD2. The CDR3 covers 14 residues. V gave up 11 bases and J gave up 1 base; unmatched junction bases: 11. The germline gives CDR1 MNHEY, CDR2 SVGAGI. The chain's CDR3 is CAAAGDYPSYEQYF. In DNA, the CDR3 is TGTGCCGCAGCTGGGGACTATCCTTCCTACGAGCAGTACTTC.

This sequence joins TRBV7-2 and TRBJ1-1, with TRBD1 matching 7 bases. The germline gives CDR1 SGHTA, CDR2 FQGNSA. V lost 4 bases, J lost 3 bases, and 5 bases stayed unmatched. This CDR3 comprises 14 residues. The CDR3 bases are TGTGCCAGCAGCTCAATTGGGACAGACACTGAAGCTTTCTTT. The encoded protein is CASSSIGTDTEAFF.

The CDR3 is CASRTTGDSNQPQHF. CDR3 DNA: TGTGCCAGTAGAACGACAGGGGATAGCAATCAGCCCCAGCATTTT. The chain combines TRBV19 with TRBJ1-5; 8 positions agree with TRBD1. Looked up from germline, CDR1 is LNHDA and CDR2 is SQIVND (reference sequence). The CDR3 loop spans 15 amino acids. The trim removed 6 bases at V and 0 bases at J, leaving 4 bases unmatched.

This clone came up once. CDR3 bases: TGTGCCACTTCCCCGGGACAGTCGACTTTTGAAAAACTGTTTTTT. Its translation is CATSPGQSTFEKLFF. This chain joins TRBV28 and TRBJ1-4; 7 bases map to TRBD1. The length of the CDR3 is 15 residues. Germline-derived CDR1 and CDR2 are MDHEN and SYDVKM. V was clipped by 10 bases and J by 7 bases; unmatched bases: 15.

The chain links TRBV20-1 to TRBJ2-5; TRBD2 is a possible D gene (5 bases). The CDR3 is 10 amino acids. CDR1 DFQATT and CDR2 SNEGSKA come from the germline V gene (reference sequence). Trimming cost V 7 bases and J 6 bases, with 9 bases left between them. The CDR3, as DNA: TGCAGTGTAGCGACCCAGACCCAGTACTTC. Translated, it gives CSVATQTQYF.

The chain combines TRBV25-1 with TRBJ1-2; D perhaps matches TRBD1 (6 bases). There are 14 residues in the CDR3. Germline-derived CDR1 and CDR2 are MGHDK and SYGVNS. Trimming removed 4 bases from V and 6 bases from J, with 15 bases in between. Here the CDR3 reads CASSGDQGFDGYTF. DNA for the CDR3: TGTGCCAGCAGTGGAGATCAGGGGTTTGATGGCTACACCTTC.

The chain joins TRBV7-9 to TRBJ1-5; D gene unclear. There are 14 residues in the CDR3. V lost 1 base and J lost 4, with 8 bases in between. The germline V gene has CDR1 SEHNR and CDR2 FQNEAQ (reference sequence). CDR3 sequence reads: CASSLVAENQPQHF. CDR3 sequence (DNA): TGTGCCAGCAGCTTAGTGGCAGAAAATCAGCCCCAGCATTTT.

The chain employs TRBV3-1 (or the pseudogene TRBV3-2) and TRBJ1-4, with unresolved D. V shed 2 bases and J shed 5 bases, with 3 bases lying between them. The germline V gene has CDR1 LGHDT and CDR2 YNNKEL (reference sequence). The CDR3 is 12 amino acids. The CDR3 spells CASSQRNEKLFF. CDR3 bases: TGTGCCAGCAGCCAACGGAATGAAAAACTGTTTTTT.